This entry is about one TCR beta chain. Here immunoSEQ multiplex PCR was the method, and the copy in TCRdb shows in-frame clones only, minus some. Here the sample spans 300,000 to 350,000 clones, roughly 90% being singletons. These data originate in a study of Ad26.COV2.S vaccination and SARS-CoV-2 variants. This CDR3 has 18 residues. The V and J ends lost 3 bases and 2 bases, in that order; junction bases with no gene match: 14. CDR1 is ENHRY and CDR2 is SYGVKD in the germline V gene. Treatment noted: some 19 received Ad26.COV2.S at low or high dose, single or two shots; about five received placebo; per-sample allocation not given. Sampling happened 63 days after the first vaccine or placebo injection.

The source material was peripheral blood, sampled in a trial of Ad26.COV2.S vaccine versus placebo. This receptor was obtained from a person between 18 and 60 years old who received the Ad26.COV2.S COVID-19 vaccine or a placebo. The V gene is TRBV10-3, the J gene TRBJ2-3, with 7 bases fitting TRBD2. CDR3 in DNA: TGTGCCATCAGTGATATTACTGGCTGGGGGAGGGACACAGATACGCAGTATTTT. It codes for CAISDITGWGRDTDTQYF.